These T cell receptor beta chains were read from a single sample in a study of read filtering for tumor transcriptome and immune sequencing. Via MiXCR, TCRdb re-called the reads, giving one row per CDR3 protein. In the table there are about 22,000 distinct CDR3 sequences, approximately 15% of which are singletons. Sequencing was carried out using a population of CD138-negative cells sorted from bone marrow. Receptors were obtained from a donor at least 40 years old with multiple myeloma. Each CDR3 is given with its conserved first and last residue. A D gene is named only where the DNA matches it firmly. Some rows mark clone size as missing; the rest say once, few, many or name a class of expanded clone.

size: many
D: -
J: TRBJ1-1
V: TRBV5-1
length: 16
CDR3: CASSPSPDRLNTEAFF
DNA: TGCGCCAGCAGCCCGTCCCCCGACAGGCTGAACACTGAAGCTTTCTTT

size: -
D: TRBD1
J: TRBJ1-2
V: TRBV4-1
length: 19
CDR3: CASSQDSVGQGARNYGYTF
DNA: TGCGCCAGCAGCCAAGATTCGGTGGGACAGGGGGCGCGAAACTATGGCTACACCTTC

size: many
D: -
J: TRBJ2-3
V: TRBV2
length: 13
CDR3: CASGPMSTDTQYF
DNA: TGTGCCAGCGGCCCTATGAGCACAGATACGCAGTATTTT

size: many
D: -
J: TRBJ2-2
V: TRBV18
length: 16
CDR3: CASSPPWDRDAGELFF
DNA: TGTGCCAGCTCACCACCCTGGGACCGAGACGCCGGGGAGCTGTTTTTT

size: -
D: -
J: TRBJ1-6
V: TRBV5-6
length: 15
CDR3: CASSFSDRPNSPLHF
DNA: TGTGCCAGCAGCTTCTCCGACAGACCAAATTCACCCCTCCACTTT

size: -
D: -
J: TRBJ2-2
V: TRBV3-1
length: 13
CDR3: CASSPLDIGELFF
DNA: TGTGCCAGCAGCCCCCTGGACATCGGGGAGCTGTTTTTT

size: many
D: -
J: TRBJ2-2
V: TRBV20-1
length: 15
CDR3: CSALWAPSNTGELFF
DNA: TGCAGTGCCTTATGGGCCCCCTCGAACACCGGGGAGCTGTTTTTT

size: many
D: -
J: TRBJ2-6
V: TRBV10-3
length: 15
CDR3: CAISEKAAGANVLTF
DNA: TGTGCCATCAGTGAGAAAGCGGCTGGGGCCAACGTCCTGACTTTC

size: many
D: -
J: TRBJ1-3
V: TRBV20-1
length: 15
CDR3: CSARDPAWAGNTIYF
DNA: TGCAGTGCTAGAGATCCGGCGTGGGCTGGAAACACCATATATTTT

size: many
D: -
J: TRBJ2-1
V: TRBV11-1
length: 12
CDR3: CASSKQYNEQFF
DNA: TGTGCCAGCAGCAAGCAGTACAATGAGCAGTTCTTC

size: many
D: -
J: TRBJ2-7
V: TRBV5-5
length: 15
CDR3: CASSLARVMTYEQYF
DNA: TGTGCCAGCAGCTTGGCCAGGGTTATGACCTACGAGCAGTACTTC

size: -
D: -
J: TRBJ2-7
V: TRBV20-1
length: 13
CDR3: CSARPMSSYEQYF
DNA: TGCAGTGCTCGCCCGATGAGCTCCTACGAGCAGTACTTC

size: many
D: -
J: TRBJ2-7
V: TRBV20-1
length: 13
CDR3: CSARAGSREVQYF
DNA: TGCAGTGCTAGAGCTGGGTCCCGAGAGGTGCAGTACTTC

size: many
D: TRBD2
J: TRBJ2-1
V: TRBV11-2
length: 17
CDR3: CASSLVLGTSAYNEQFF
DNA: TGTGCCAGCAGCTTAGTCCTCGGGACTAGCGCCTACAATGAGCAGTTCTTC

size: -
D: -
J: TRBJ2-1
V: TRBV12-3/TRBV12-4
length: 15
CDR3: CASSLDGTAGETQFF
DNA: TGTGCCAGCAGTTTAGACGGGACCGCCGGGGAGACCCAGTTCTTC

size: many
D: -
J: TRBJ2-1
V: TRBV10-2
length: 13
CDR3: CASSRDRNNEQFF
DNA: TGCGCCAGCAGTCGTGACAGGAACAATGAGCAGTTCTTC

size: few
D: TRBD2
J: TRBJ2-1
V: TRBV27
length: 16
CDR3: CASSRTSGRADNEQFF
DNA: TGTGCCAGCAGTCGGACTAGCGGGAGGGCGGACAATGAGCAGTTCTTC

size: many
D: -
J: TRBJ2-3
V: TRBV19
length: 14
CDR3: CASSLRRTTDTQYF
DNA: TGTGCCAGTAGTCTTCGACGGACCACAGATACGCAGTATTTT

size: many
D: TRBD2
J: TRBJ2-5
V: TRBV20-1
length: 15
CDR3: CSAPRTSGGGETQYF
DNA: TGCAGTGCCCCACGGACTAGCGGGGGGGGGGAGACCCAGTACTTC

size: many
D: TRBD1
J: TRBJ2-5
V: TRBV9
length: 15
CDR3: CASSPLTGTQETQYF
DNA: TGTGCCAGCAGCCCTCTGACAGGGACCCAAGAGACCCAGTACTTC

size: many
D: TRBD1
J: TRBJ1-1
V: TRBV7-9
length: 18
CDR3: CASSPILKNRGQNTEAFF
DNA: TGTGCCAGCAGCCCTATATTAAAAAACAGGGGGCAGAACACTGAAGCTTTCTTT

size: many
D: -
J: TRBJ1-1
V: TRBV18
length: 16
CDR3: CASSPNEQGMNTEAFF
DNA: TGTGCCAGCTCACCAAACGAGCAGGGGATGAACACTGAAGCTTTCTTT

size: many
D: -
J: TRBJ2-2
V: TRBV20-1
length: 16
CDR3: CSADGTANANTGELFF
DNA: TGCAGTGCTGACGGGACGGCCAACGCGAACACCGGGGAGCTGTTTTTT

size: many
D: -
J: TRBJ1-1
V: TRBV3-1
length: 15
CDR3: CASSQEGDWHTEAFF
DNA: TGTGCCAGCAGCCAAGAGGGGGATTGGCACACTGAAGCTTTCTTT

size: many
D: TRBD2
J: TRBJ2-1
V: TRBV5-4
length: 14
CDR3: CASSKGLADNEQFF
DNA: TGTGCCAGCAGCAAGGGACTAGCGGACAATGAGCAGTTCTTC

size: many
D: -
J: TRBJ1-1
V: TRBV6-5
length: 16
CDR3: CASSYSSRGENTEAFF
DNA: TGTGCCAGCAGTTACTCATCACGGGGGGAGAACACTGAAGCTTTCTTT

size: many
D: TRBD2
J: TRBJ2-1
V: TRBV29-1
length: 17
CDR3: CSVGGTSGRAFYNEQFF
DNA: TGCAGCGTCGGGGGGACTAGCGGGAGGGCCTTTTACAATGAGCAGTTCTTC

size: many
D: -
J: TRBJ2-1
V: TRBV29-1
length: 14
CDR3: CSVVIGNSYNEQFF
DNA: TGCAGCGTTGTTATAGGAAACTCCTACAATGAGCAGTTCTTC

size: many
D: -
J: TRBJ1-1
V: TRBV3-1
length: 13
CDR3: CASSPGLNTEAFF
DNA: TGTGCCAGCAGCCCCGGGTTGAACACTGAAGCTTTCTTT

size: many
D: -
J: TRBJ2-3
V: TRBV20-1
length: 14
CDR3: CSPTAGDGTDTQYF
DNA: TGCAGTCCCACCGCCGGTGACGGCACAGATACGCAGTATTTT

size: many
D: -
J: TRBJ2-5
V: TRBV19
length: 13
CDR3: CASRNGGAETQYF
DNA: TGTGCCAGTAGAAATGGGGGGGCAGAGACCCAGTACTTC

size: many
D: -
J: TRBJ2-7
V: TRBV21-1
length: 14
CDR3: CASSKVSGGYEQYF
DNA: TGTGCCAGCAGCAAAGTTAGCGGGGGCTACGAGCAGTACTTC

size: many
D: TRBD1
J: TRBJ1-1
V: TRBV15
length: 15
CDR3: CATRIQGGRGTEAFF
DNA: TGTGCCACCAGAATACAGGGGGGGAGAGGCACTGAAGCTTTCTTT

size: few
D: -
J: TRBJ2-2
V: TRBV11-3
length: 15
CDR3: CASSFVGANTGELFF
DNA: TGTGCCAGCAGCTTCGTAGGGGCGAACACCGGGGAGCTGTTTTTT

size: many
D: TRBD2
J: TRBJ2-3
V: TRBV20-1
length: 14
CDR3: CSATLGGSFDTQYF
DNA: TGCAGTGCTACCCTCGGCGGGAGCTTTGATACGCAGTATTTT

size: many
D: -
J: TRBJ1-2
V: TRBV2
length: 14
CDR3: CASSEWRGSYGYTF
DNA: TGTGCCAGCAGTGAATGGAGAGGGAGCTATGGCTACACCTTC